Listed below are T cell receptor beta chains from one sample, sequenced in a study of T-cell reconstitution after alpha-beta-depleted transplantation in children. TCRdb recomputed calls from the PCR reads with MiXCR, one row per CDR3 protein. The sample has approximately 1,000,000 distinct CDR3 sequences, roughly 31% seen once. This sample comprised PBMCs, mostly from graft donor cells, obtained 360 days after TCRalphabeta/CD19-depleted stem cell transplant. The receptors shown here come from a boy under two years old who had a stem cell transplant for SCID, so the T cells may come from the graft donor. Each CDR3 is given with its conserved first and last residue. The D gene is left open where the match is weak. Size is stated for part of the rows, as once, few or many counts, or as a class when the clone is expanded.

size	V	J	D	DNA	CDR3
few	TRBV20-1	TRBJ2-1	-	TGCAGTGCTCGTACAGGCGACAATGAGCAGTTCTTC	CSARTGDNEQFF
-	TRBV5-1	TRBJ2-5	-	TGCGCCAGCAGCTCCAGGATCCCAGAAGAGACCCAGTACTTC	CASSSRIPEETQYF
few	TRBV5-1	TRBJ2-1	-	TGCGCCAGCAGCTTGGCGCAGGGTGTGTACAATGAGCAGTTCTTC	CASSLAQGVYNEQFF
-	TRBV6-2/TRBV6-3	TRBJ2-2	-	TGTGCCAGCAGTTCTCAGGGGCTTTACACCGGGGAGCTGTTTTTT	CASSSQGLYTGELFF
once	TRBV12-3/TRBV12-4	TRBJ1-1	TRBD1	TGTGCCAGCACCATACAGGGGAATGGGGGTGAAGCTTTCTTT	CASTIQGNGGEAFF
-	TRBV15	TRBJ2-3	TRBD1	TGTGCCACCAGCAGAGGGGACAGGATCTACACAGATACGCAGTATTTT	CATSRGDRIYTDTQYF
-	TRBV20-1	TRBJ2-5	TRBD1	TGCAGTGCTAGCAACAGGGGTCAAGAGACCCAGTACTTC	CSASNRGQETQYF
-	TRBV20-1	TRBJ2-3	-	TGCAGTGCTAGTAGTCAGGGCACAGATACGCAGTATTTT	CSASSQGTDTQYF
-	TRBV9	TRBJ2-5	-	TGTGCCAGCAGCGTCTCTTTGGAAGAGACCCAGTACTTC	CASSVSLEETQYF
few	TRBV20-1	TRBJ1-4	-	TGCAGTGCTAGAGTCGGACGGCCAGTGCAGGAACTGTTTTTT	CSARVGRPVQELFF
-	TRBV28	TRBJ2-7	-	TGTGCCAGCAGTCCCTCCCACACGGTCTACGAGCAGTACTTC	CASSPSHTVYEQYF
-	TRBV4-1	TRBJ2-3	-	TGCGCCAGCAGCCAGGGGATGAGGCGAGATACGCAGTATTTT	CASSQGMRRDTQYF